The TCR beta chain under discussion was sequenced for a study of shared clonotypes between healthy human individuals. Study overall: CD4 naive and CD4 memory each took three plates per donor, while CD8 naive took two and CD8 memory one.

This clone showed up just once. Antigen unknown. Sequencing used immunoSEQ multiplex PCR; TCRdb keeps in-frame clones, though not all of them. This table holds about 600,000 clones, roughly 98% found once. The V gene's germline CDR1 is LGHNA and CDR2 YSLEER. Trimming stripped 1 base from V and 4 bases from J, with 8 bases between. The CDR3 has 13 residues. Study results and limitations: Lower generation probabilities were found for non-shared clonotypes than for those shared by all four donors. Sharing of clonotypes among donors was expected to vary with sequencing depth. Blood alone was sampled, and tissue repertoires likely differ.

CD45RO-negative CD8 cells positively selected for CCR7 made up the naive population, which excluded terminally differentiated effector memory CD45RA+ cells. This rearrangement joins TRBV4-3 to TRBJ2-7; D is unclear. Sequencing was done on a sample of naive CD8+ T cells sorted from blood. The sequence derives from a man aged 30 to 39 in good health. Written as DNA, the CDR3 is TGCGCCAGCAGCCAAGGCGGCGGTTACGAGCAGTACTTC. It encodes CASSQGGGYEQYF.